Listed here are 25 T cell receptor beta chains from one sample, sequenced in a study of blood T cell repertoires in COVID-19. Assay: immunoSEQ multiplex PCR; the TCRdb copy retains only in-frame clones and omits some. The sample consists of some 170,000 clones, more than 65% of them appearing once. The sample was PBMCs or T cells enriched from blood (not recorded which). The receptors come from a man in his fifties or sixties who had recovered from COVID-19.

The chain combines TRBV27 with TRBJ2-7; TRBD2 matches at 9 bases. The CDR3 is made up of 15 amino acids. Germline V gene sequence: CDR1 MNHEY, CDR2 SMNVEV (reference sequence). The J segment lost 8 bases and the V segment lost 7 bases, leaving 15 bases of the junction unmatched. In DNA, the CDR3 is TGTGCCAGCATCAACCTCGGCGGGGGGGGGATGCAGCAGTACTTC. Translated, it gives CASINLGGGGMQQYF.

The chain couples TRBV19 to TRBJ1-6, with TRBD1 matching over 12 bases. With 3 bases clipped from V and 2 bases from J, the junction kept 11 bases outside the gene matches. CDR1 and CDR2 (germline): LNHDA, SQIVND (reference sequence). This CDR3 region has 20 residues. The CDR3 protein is CASSIRDRGRLPTYNSPLHF. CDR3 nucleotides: TGTGCCAGTAGTATCAGGGACAGGGGGCGGCTCCCCACCTATAATTCACCCCTCCACTTT.

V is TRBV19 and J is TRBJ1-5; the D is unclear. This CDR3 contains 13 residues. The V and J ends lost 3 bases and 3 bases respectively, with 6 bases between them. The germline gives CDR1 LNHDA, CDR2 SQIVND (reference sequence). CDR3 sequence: CASSIQFNQPQHF. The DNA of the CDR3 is TGTGCCAGTAGTATCCAGTTCAATCAGCCCCAGCATTTT.

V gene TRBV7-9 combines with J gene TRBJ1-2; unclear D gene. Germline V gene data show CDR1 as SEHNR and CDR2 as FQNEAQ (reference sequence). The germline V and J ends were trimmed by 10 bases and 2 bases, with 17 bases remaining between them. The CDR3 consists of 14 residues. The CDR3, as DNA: TGTGCCACCCAAGGTAGGAGTGGCAACTATGGCTACACCTTC. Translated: CATQGRSGNYGYTF.

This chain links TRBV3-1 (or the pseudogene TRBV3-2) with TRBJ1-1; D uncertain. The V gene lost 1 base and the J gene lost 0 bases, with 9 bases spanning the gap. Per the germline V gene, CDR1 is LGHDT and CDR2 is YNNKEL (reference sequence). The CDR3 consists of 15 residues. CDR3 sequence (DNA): TGTGCCAGCAGCCAAGGCGGGCGGGTGAACACTGAAGCTTTCTTT. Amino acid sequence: CASSQGGRVNTEAFF.

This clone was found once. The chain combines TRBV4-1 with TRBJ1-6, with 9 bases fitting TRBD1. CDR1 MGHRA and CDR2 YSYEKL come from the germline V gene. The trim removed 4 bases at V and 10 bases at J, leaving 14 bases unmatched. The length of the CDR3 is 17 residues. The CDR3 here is CASSLTIGWDRESPLHF. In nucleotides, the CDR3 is TGCGCCAGCAGCCTAACCATAGGCTGGGACAGGGAATCACCCCTCCACTTT.

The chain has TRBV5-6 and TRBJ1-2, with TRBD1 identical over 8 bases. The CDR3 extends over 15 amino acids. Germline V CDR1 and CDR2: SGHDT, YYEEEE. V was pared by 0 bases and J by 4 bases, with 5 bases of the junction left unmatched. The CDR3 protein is CASSLGQGAGYGYTF. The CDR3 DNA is TGTGCCAGCAGCTTGGGGCAGGGGGCAGGCTATGGCTACACCTTC.

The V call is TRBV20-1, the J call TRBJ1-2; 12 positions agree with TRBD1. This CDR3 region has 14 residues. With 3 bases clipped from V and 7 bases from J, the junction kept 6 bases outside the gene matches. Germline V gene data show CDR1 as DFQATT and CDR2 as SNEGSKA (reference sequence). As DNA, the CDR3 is TGCAGTGCTAGTAGGGGACAGGGGGCGTCTGGCTACACCTTC. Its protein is CSASRGQGASGYTF.

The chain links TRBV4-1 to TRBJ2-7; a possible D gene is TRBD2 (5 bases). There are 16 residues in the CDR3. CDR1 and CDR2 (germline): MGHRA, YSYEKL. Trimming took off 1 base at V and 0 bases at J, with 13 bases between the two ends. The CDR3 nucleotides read TGCGCCAGCAGCCAAGGCATAGCGCCCGACTCCTACGAGCAGTACTTC. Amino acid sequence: CASSQGIAPDSYEQYF.

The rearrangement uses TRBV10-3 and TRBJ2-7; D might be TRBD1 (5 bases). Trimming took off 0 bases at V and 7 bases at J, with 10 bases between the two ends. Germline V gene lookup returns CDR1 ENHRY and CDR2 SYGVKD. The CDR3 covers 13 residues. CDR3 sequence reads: CAISESGPGEQYF. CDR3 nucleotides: TGTGCCATCAGTGAGTCTGGTCCAGGGGAGCAGTACTTC.

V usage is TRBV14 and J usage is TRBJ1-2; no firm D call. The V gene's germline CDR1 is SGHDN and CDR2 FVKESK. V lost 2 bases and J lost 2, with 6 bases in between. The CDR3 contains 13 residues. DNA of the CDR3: TGTGCCAGCAGCCAAACCAGGAACTATGGCTACACCTTC. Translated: CASSQTRNYGYTF.

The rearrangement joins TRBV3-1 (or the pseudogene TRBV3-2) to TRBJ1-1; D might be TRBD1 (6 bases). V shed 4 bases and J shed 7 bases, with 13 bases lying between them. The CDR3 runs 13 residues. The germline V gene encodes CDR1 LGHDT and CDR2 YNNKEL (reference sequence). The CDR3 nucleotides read TGTGCCAGCAGCCCCACAACAGGGAGTGAAGCTTTCTTT. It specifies CASSPTTGSEAFF.

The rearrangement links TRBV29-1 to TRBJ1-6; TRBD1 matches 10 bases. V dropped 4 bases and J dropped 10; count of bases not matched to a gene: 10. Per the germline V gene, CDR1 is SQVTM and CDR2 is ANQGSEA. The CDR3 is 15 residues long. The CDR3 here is CSVAIGTGEGSPLHF. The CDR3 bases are TGCAGCGTTGCAATAGGGACAGGGGAAGGATCACCCCTCCACTTT.

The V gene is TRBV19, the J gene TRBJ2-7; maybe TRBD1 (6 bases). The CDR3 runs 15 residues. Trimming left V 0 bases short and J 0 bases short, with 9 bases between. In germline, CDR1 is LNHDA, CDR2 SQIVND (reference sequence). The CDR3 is CASSIDRGISYEQYF. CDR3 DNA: TGTGCCAGTAGTATAGACAGGGGTATCTCCTACGAGCAGTACTTC.

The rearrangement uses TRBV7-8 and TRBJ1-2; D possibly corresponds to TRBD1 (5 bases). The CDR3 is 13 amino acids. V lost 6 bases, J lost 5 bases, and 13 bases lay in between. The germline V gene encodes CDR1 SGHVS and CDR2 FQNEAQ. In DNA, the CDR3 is TGTGCCAGCAGTCAAGACAGTCGTTATGGCTACACCTTC. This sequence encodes CASSQDSRYGYTF.

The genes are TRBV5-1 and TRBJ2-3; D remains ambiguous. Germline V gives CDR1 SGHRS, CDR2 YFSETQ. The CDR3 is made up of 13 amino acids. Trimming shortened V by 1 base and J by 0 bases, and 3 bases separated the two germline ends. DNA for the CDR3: TGCGCCAGCAGCTTGTCTAGCACAGATACGCAGTATTTT. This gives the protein CASSLSSTDTQYF.

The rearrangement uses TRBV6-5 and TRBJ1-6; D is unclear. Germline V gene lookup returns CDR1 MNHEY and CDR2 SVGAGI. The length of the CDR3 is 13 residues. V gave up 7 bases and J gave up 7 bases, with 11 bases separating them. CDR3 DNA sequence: TGTGCCAGCAAAGATTACGGGAATTCACCCCTCCACTTT. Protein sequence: CASKDYGNSPLHF.

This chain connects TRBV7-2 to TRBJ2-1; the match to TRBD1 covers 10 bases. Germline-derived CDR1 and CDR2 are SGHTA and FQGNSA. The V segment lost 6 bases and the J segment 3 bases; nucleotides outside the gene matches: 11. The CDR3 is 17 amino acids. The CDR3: CASRDRGWSGGYNEQFF. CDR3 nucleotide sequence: TGTGCCAGCAGGGACAGGGGGTGGTCGGGCGGCTACAATGAGCAGTTCTTC.

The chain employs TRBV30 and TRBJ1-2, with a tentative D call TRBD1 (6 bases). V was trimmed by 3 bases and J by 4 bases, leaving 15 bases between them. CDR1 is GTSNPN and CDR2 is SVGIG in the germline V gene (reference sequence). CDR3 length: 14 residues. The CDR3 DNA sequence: TGTGCCTGGAGGTGGGGGCAAAGCGGCTATGGCTACACCTTC. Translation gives CAWRWGQSGYGYTF.

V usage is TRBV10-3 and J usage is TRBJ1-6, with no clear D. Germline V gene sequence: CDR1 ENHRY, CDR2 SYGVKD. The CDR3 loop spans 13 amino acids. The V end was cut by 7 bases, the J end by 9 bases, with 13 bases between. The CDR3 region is CAIMRDKGSPLHF. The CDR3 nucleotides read TGTGCCATCATGCGAGACAAAGGTTCACCCCTCCACTTT.

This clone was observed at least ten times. CDR3 protein: CASGDRITNEKLFF. The CDR3 DNA follows: TGTGCCAGCGGAGACAGGATTACTAATGAAAAACTGTTTTTT. The V and J genes are TRBV7-9 and TRBJ1-4; D is possibly TRBD1 (6 bases). This CDR3 is built from 14 residues. V shed 8 bases and J shed 2 bases, with 12 bases lying between them. The germline gives CDR1 SEHNR, CDR2 FQNEAQ (reference sequence).

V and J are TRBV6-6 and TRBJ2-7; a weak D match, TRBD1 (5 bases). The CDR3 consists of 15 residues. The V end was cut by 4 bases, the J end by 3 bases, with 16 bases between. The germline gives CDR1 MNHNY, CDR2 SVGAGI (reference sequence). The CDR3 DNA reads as TGTGCCAGCAGTTCTACAGGCTATGCCGACTACGAGCAGTACTTC. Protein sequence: CASSSTGYADYEQYF.

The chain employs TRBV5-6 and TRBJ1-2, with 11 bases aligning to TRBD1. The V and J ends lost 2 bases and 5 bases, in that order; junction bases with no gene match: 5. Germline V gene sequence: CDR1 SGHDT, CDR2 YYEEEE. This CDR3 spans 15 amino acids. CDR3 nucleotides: TGTGCCAGCAGCTTCCGGGACAGGGGGACGTATGGCTACACCTTC. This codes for CASSFRDRGTYGYTF.

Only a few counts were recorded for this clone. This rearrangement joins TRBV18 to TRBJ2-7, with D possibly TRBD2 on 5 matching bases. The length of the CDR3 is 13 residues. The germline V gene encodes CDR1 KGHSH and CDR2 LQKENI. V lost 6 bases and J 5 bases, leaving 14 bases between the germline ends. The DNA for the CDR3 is TGTGCCAGCTCGCGCTCCCCCGGGGACGAGCAGTACTTC. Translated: CASSRSPGDEQYF. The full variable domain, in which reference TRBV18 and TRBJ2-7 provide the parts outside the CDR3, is NAGVMQNPRHLVRRRGQEARLRCSPMKGHSHVYWYRQLPEEGLKFMVYLQKENIIDESGMPKERFSAEFPKEGPSILRIQQVVRGDSAAYFCASSRSPGDEQYFGPGTRLTVT.

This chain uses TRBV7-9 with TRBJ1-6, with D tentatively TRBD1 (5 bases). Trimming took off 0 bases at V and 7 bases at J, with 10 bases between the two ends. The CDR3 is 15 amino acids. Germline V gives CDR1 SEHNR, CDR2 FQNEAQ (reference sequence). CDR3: CASSLAAGPNSPLHF. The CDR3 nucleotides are TGTGCCAGCAGCTTAGCGGCGGGACCAAATTCACCCCTCCACTTT.